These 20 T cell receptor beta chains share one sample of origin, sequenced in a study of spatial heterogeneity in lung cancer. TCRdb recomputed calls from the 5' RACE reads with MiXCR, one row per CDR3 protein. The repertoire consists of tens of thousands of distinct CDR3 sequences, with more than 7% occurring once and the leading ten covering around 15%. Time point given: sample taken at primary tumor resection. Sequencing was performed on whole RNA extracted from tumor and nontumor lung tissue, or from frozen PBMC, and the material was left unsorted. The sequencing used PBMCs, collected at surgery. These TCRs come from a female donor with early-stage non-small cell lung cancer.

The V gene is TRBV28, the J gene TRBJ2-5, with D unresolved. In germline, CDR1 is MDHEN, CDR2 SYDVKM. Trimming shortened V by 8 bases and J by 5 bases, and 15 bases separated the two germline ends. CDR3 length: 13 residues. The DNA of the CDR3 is TGTGCCAGCCGCGGAAGGGCCAGGGAGACCCAGTACTTC. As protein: CASRGRARETQYF. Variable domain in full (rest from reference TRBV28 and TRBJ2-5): DVKVTQSSRYLVKRTGEKVFLECVQDMDHENMFWYRQDPGLGLRLIYFSYDVKMKEKGDIPEGYSVSREKKERFSLILESASTNQTSMYLCASRGRARETQYFGPGTRLLVL.

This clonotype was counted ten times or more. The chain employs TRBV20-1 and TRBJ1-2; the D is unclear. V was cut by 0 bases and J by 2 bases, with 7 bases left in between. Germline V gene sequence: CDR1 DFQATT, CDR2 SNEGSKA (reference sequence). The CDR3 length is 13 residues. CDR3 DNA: TGCAGTGCTAGAGACACTGCGAACTATGGCTACACCTTC. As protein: CSARDTANYGYTF.

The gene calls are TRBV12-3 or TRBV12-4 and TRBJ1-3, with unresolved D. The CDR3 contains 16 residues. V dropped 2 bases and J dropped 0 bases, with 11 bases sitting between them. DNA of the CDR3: TGTGCCAGCAGTTTAATTGAAACCACCTCTGGAAACACCATATATTTT. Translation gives CASSLIETTSGNTIYF.

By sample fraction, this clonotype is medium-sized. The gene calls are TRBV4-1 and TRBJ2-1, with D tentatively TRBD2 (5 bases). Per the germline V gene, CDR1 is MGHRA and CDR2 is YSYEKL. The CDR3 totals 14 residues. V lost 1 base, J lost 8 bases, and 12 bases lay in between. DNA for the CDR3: TGCGCCAGCAGCCAAGCCGATAGCGCCCATGAGCAGTTCTTC. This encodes CASSQADSAHEQFF.

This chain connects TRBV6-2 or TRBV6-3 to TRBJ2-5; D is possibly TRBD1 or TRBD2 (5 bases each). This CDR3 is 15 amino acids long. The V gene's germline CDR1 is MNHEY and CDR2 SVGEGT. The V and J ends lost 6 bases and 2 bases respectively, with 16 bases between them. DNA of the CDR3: TGTGCCAGCAGATCTGCCGGGACCCGACAAGAGACCCAGTACTTC. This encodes CASRSAGTRQETQYF.

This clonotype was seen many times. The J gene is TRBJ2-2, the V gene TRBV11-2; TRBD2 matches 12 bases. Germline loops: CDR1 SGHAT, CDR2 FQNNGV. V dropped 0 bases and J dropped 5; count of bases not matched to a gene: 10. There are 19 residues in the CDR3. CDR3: CASSLDPIGLAGRTGELFF. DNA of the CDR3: TGTGCCAGCAGCTTAGACCCTATAGGACTAGCGGGGCGGACCGGGGAGCTGTTTTTT.

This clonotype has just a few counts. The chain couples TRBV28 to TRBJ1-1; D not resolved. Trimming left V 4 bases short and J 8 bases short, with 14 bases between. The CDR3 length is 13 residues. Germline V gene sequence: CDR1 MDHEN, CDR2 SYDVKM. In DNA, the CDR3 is TGTGCCAGCAGTTCATCCCTTAGGCGGGAAGCTTTCTTT. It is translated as CASSSSLRREAFF. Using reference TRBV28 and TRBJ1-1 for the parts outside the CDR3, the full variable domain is DVKVTQSSRYLVKRTGEKVFLECVQDMDHENMFWYRQDPGLGLRLIYFSYDVKMKEKGDIPEGYSVSREKKERFSLILESASTNQTSMYLCASSSSLRREAFFGQGTRLTVV.

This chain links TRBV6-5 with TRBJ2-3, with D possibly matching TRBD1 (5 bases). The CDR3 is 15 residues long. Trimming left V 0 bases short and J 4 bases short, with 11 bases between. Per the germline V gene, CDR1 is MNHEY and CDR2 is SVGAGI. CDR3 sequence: CASSYSSTEADTQYF. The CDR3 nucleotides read TGTGCCAGCAGTTACTCATCGACAGAGGCAGATACGCAGTATTTT.

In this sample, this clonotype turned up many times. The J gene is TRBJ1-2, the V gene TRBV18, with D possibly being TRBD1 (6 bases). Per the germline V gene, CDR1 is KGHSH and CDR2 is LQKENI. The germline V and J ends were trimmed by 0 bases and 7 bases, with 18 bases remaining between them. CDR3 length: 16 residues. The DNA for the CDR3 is TGTGCCAGCTCACCACCGGTTCGCAGGGGAGGAGGTGGCTACACCTTC. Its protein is CASSPPVRRGGGGYTF.

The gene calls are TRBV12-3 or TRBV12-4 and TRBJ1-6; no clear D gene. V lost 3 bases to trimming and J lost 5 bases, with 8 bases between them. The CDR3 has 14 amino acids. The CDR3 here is CASSLGGDNSPLHF. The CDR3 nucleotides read TGTGCCAGCAGTTTGGGTGGAGATAATTCACCCCTCCACTTT.

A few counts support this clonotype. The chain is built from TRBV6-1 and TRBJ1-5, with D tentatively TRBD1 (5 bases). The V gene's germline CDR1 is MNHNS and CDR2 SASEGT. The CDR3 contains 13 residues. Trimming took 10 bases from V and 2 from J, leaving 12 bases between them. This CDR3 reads CATLGRGNQPQHF. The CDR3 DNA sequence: TGTGCCACCCTGGGACGGGGCAATCAGCCCCAGCATTTT.

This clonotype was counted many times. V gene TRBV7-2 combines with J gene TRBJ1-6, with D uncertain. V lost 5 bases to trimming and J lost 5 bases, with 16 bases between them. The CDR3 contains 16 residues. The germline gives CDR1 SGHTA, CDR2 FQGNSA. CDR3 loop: CASSLLPALDNSPLHF. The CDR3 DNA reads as TGTGCCAGCAGCCTTCTACCGGCCCTAGATAATTCACCCCTCCACTTT.

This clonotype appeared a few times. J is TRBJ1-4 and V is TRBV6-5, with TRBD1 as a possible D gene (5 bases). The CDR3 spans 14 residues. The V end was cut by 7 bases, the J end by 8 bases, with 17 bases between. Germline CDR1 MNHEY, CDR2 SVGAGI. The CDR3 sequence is CASKGSGTEEKLFF. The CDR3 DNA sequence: TGTGCCAGCAAAGGTTCAGGGACGGAAGAAAAACTGTTTTTT.

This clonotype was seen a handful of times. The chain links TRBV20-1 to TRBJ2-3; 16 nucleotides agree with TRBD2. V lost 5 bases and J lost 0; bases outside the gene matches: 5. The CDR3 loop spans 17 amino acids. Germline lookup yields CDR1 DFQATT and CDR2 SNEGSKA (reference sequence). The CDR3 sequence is CSAHGGLAGGSTDTQYF. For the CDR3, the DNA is TGCAGTGCTCACGGGGGACTAGCGGGAGGGAGCACAGATACGCAGTATTTT.

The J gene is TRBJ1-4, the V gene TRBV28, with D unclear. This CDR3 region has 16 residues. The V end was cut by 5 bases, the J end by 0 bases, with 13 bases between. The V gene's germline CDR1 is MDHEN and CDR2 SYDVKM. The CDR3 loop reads CASSLKGLATNEKLFF. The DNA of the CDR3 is TGTGCCAGCAGTCTTAAGGGCCTTGCAACTAATGAAAAACTGTTTTTT.

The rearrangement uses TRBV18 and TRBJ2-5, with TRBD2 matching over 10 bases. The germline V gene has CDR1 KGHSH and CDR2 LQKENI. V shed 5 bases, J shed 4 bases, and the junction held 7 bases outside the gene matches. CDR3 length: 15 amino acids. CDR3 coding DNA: TGTGCCAGCTCAACTAGCGGGAACGGAGGAGAGACCCAGTACTTC. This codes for CASSTSGNGGETQYF. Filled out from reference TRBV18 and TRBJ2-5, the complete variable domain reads NAGVMQNPRHLVRRRGQEARLRCSPMKGHSHVYWYRQLPEEGLKFMVYLQKENIIDESGMPKERFSAEFPKEGPSILRIQQVVRGDSAAYFCASSTSGNGGETQYFGPGTRLLVL.

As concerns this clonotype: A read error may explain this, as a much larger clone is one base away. The CDR3 nucleotides read TGTGCCAGCAGCCGTCCCACAGGGGCCGCCTATGGCTACACCTTC. Its translation is CASSRPTGAAYGYTF. J is TRBJ1-2 and V is TRBV7-9; 7 bases map to TRBD1. The CDR3 is made up of 15 amino acids. V shed 5 bases and J 4 bases; nucleotides not matched to a gene: 10. Germline assignment: CDR1 SEHNR and CDR2 FQNEAQ (reference sequence).

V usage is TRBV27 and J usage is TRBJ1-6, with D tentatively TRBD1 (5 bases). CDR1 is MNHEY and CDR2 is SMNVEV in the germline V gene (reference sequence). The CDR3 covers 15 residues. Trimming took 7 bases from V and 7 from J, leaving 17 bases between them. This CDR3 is CASNPGHLRNSPLHF. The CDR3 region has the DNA TGTGCCAGCAACCCAGGACACTTGAGAAATTCACCCCTCCACTTT.

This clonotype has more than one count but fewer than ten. CDR3 region: CASGKTGGNTEAFF. In nucleotides, the CDR3 is TGCGCCAGCGGAAAGACAGGGGGAAACACTGAAGCTTTCTTT. This chain uses TRBV5-1 with TRBJ1-1, with 9 bases lining up with TRBD1. With 7 bases clipped from V and 2 bases from J, the junction kept 6 bases outside the gene matches. Germline lookup yields CDR1 SGHRS and CDR2 YFSETQ. The CDR3 spans 14 residues.

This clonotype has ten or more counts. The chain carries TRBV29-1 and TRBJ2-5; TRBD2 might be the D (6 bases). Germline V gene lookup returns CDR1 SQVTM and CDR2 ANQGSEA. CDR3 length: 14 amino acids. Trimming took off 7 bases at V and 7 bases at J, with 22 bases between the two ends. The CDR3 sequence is CSASGLSGGVTQYF. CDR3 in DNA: TGCAGCGCATCGGGACTCTCCGGCGGCGTGACCCAGTACTTC.